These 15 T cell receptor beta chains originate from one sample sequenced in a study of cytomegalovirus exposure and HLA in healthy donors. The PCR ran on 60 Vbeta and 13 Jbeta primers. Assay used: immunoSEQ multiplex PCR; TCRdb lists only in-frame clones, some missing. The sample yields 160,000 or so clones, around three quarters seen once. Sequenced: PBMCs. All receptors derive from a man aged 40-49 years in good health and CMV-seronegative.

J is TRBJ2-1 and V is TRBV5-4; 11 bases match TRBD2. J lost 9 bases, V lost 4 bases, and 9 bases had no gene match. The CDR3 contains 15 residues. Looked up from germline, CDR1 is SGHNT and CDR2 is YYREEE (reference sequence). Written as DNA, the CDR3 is TGTGCCAGCAGCCCTTTAGCGGGAGGGCCCGGTGAGCAGTTCTTC. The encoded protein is CASSPLAGGPGEQFF.

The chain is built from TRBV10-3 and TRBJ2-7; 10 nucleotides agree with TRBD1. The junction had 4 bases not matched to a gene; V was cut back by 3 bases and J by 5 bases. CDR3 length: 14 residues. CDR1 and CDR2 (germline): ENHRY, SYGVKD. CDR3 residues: CAISDRTGGNEQYF. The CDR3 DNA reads TGTGCCATCAGTGATAGGACAGGGGGAAACGAGCAGTACTTC.

CDR3 sequence (DNA): TGTGCCAGCAGTACCGGGACAGGACAAAACAATGAGCAGTTCTTC. Protein sequence: CASSTGTGQNNEQFF. V usage is TRBV6-1 and J usage is TRBJ2-1; 8 bases are a match to TRBD1. Per the germline V gene, CDR1 is MNHNS and CDR2 is SASEGT. J lost 5 bases, V lost 5 bases, and 8 bases had no gene match. The CDR3 loop spans 15 amino acids.

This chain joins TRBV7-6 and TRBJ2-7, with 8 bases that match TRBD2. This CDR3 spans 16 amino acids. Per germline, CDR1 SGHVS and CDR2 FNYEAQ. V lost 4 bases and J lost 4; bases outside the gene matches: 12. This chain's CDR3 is CASSSRAGDSGYEQYF. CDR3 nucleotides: TGTGCCAGCAGCTCCAGAGCGGGAGATTCGGGGTACGAGCAGTACTTC. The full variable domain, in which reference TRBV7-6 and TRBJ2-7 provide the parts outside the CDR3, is GAGVSQSPRYKVTKRGQDVALRCDPISGHVSLYWYRQALGQGPEFLTYFNYEAQQDKSGLPNDRFSAERPEGSISTLTIQRTEQRDSAMYRCASSSRAGDSGYEQYFGPGTRLTVT.

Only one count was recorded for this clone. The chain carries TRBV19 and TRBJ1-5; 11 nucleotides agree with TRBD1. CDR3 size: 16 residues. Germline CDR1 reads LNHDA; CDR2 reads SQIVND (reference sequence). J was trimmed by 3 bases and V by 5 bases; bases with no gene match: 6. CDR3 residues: CASSPWTGGINQPQHF. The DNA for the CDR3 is TGTGCCAGTAGTCCATGGACAGGGGGCATCAATCAGCCCCAGCATTTT.

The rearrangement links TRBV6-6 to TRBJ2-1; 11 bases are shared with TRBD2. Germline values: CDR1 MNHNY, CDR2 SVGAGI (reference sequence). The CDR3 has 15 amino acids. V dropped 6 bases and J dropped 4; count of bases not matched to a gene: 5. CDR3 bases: TGTGCCAGCAGCTCCCTAGCGGGGGGTTACAATGAGCAGTTCTTC. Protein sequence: CASSSLAGGYNEQFF.

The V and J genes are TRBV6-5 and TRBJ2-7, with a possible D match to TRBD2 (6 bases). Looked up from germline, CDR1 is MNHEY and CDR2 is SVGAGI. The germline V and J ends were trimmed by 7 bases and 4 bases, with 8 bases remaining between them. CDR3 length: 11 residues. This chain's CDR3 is CASTRGYEQYF. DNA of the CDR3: TGTGCCAGCACCCGGGGGTACGAGCAGTACTTC.

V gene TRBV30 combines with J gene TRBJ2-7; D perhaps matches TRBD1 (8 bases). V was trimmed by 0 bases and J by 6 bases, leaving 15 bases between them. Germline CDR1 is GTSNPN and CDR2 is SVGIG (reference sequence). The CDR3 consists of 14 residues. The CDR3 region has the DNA TGTGCCTGGAGTGTCCTGACAGGGGAGGGCGAGCAGTACTTC. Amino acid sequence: CAWSVLTGEGEQYF.

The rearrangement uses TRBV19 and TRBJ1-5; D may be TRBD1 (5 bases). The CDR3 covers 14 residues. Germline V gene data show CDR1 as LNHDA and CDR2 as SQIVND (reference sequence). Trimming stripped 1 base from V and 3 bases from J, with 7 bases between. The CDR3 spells CASSIGRANQPQHF. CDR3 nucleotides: TGTGCCAGTAGTATAGGCAGGGCCAATCAGCCCCAGCATTTT.

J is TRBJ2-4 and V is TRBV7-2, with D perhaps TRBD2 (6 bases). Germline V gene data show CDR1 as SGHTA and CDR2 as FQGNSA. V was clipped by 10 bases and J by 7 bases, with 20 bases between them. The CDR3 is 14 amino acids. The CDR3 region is CANLAHSGRNIQYF. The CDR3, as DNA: TGTGCCAACCTAGCTCATTCTGGGAGGAACATTCAGTACTTC. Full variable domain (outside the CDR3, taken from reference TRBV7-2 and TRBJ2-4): GAGVSQSPSNKVTEKGKDVELRCDPISGHTALYWYRQSLGQGLEFLIYFQGNSAPDKSGLPSDRFSAERTGGSVSTLTIQRTQQEDSAVYLCANLAHSGRNIQYFGAGTRLSVL.

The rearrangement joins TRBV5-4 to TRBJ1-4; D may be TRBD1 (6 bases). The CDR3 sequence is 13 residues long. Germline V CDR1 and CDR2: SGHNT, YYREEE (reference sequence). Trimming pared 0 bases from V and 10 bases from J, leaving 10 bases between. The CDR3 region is CASSLDRVGKLFF. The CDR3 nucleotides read TGTGCCAGCAGCTTGGACAGGGTTGGAAAACTGTTTTTT.

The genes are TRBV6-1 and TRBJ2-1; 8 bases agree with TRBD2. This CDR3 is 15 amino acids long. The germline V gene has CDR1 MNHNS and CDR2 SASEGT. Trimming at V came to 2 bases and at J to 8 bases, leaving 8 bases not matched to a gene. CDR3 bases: TGTGCCAGCAGTGAACTCCGGGAGGGGGGGTATGAGCAGTTCTTC. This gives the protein CASSELREGGYEQFF.

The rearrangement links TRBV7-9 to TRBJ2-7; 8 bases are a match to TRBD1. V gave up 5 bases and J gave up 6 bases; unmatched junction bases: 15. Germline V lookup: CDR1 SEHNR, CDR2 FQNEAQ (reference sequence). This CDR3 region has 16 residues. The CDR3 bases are TGTGCCAGCAGCCCAGGGGGCCAGCGGTCAAGTGGCGAGCAGTACTTC. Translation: CASSPGGQRSSGEQYF.

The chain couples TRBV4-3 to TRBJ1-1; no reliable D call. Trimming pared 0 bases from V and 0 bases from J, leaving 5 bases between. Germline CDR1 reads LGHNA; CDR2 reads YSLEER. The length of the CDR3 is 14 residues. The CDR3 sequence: CASSQENMNTEAFF. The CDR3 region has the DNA TGCGCCAGCAGCCAAGAGAACATGAACACTGAAGCTTTCTTT.

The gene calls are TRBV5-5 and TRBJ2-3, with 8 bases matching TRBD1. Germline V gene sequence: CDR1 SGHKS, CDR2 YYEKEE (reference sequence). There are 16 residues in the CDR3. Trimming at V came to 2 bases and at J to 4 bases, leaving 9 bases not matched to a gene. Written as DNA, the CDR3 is TGTGCCAGCAGCTTTGTGCAGGGGGCTGTTGCAGATACGCAGTATTTT. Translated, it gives CASSFVQGAVADTQYF.